This T cell receptor (beta chain) emerged from a study of neoadjuvant nivolumab and ipilimumab in lung cancer. On the study more broadly: Patients got nivolumab 3 mg/kg on days 1, 15 and 29; combination added ipilimumab 1 mg/kg day 1.

General observations from the study: Pretherapy blood TCR richness correlated positively with resected tumor richness.

Assay: immunoSEQ multiplex PCR; the TCRdb copy retains only in-frame clones and omits some. This repertoire shows 5,500 to 9,000 clones, roughly 83% found once; its top ten account for 4.9%. To note about this clone: Its matching antigen is unknown.

The germline V gene has CDR1 MRHNA and CDR2 SNTAGT. With 2 bases removed from V and 4 bases from J, the gap between germline ends came to 11 bases. This CDR3 spans 14 amino acids. The receptor comes from an adult with non-small cell lung cancer. Sample: tumor tissue, taken after neoadjuvant nivolumab, alone or with ipilimumab, at or shortly before surgery. V gene TRBV6-4 combines with J gene TRBJ1-2, with a possible D match to TRBD1 (6 bases). The CDR3 nucleotides are TGTGCCAGCAGTGACACGACAGGTTCCTATGGCTACACCTTC. Protein: CASSDTTGSYGYTF.